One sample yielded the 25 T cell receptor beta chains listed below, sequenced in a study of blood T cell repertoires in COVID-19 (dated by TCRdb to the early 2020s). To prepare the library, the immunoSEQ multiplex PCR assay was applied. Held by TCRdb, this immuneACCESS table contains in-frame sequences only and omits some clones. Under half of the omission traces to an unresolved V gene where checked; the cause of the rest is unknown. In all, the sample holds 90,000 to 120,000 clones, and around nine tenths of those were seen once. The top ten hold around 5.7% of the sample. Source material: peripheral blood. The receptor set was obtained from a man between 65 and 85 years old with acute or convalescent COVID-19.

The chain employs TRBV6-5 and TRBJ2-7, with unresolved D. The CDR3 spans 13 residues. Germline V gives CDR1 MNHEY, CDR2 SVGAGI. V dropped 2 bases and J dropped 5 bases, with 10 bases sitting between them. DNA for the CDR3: TGTGCCAGCAGTTACCGAGGTTTTCACGAGCAGTACTTC. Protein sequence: CASSYRGFHEQYF.

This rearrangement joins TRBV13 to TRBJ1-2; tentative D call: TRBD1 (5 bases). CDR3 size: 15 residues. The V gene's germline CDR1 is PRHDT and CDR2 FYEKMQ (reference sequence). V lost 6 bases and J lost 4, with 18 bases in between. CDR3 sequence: CASRQVSKLSYGYTF. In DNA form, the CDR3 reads TGTGCCAGCAGACAGGTCAGCAAGCTTTCCTATGGCTACACCTTC. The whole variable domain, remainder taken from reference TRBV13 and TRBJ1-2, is AAGVIQSPRHLIKEKRETATLKCYPIPRHDTVYWYQQGPGQDPQFLISFYEKMQSDKGSIPDRFSAQQFSDYHSELNMSSLELGDSALYFCASRQVSKLSYGYTFGSGTRLTVV.

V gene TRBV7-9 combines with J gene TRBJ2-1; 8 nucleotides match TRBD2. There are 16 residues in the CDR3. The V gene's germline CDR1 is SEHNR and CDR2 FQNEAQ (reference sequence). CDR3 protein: CATEGLSGSSYNEQFF. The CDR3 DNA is TGTGCAACGGAGGGGTTGAGCGGGAGCTCCTACAATGAGCAGTTCTTC.

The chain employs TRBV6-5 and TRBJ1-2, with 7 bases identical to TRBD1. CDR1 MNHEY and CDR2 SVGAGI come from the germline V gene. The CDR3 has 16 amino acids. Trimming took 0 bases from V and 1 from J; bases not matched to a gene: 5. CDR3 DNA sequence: TGTGCCAGCAGTTACTCGGGGACAGCACTTAACTATGGCTACACCTTC. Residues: CASSYSGTALNYGYTF.

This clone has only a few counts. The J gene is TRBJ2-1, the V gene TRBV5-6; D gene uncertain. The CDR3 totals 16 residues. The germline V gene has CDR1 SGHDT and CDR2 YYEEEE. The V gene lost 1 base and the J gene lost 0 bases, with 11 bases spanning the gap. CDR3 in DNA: TGTGCCAGCAGCTTGTTTCATAGAAGCTCCTACAATGAGCAGTTCTTC. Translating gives CASSLFHRSSYNEQFF.

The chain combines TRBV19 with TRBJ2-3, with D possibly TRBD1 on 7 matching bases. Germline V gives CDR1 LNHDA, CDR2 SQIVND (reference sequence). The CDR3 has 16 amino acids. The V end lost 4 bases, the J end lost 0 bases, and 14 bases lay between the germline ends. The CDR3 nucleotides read TGTGCCAGTAGTAGCGGGGACAGAGCTAGCACAGATACGCAGTATTTT. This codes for CASSSGDRASTDTQYF.

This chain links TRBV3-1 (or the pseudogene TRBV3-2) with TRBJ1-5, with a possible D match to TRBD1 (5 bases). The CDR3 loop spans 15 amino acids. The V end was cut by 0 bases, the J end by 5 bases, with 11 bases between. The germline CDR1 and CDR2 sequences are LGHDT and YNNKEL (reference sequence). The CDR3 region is CASSQDVPGHQPQHF. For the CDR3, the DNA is TGTGCCAGCAGCCAAGATGTTCCAGGGCATCAGCCCCAGCATTTT.

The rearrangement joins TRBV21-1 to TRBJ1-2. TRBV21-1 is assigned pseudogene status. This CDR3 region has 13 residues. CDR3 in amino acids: CASSTSVHYGYTF. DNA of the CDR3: TGTGCCAGCAGCACCTCGGTCCACTATGGCTACACCTTC.

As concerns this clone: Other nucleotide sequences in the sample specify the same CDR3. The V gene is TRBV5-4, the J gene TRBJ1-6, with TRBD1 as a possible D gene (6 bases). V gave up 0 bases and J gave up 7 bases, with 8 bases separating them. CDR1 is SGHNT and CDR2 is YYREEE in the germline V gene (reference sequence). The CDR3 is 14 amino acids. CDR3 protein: CASSLGQGNSPLHF. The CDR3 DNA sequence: TGTGCCAGCAGCTTGGGGCAGGGGAATTCACCCCTCCACTTT.

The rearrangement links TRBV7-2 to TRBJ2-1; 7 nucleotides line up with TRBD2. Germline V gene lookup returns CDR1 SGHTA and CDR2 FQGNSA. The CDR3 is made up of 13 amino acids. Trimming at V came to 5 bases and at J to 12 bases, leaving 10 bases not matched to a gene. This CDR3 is CASSLERGSRQFF. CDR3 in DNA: TGTGCCAGCAGCCTGGAGCGGGGTTCGCGGCAGTTCTTC.

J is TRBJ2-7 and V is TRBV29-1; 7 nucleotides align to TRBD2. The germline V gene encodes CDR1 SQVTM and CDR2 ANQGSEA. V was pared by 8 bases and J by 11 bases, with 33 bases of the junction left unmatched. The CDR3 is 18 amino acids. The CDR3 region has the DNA TGCAGCCGCAGGCGACGCCGGGCCCCCGGGACTACGCGCGGATGGGAGTACTTC. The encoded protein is CSRRRRRAPGTTRGWEYF.

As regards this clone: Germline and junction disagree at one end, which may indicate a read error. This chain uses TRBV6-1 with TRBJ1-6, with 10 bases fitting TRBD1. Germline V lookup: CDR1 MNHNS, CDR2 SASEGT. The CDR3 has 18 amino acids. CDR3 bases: TGTGCCAGCAGTGCCGGACAGGGGGGGAACTCCTATAATTCACCCCCCCACTTT. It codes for CASSAGQGGNSYNSPPHF.

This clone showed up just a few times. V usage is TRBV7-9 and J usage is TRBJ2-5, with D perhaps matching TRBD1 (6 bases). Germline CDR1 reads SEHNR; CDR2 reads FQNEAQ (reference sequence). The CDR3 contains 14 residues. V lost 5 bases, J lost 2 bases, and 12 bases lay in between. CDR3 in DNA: TGTGCCAGCAGCCGGACAGTGGTTCAAGAGACCCAGTACTTC. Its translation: CASSRTVVQETQYF.

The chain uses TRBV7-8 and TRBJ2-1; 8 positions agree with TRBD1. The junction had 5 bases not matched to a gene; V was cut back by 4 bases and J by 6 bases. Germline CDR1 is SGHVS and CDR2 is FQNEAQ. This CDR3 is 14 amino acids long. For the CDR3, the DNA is TGTGCCAGCAGCTCCCGGACAGGGCGCAATGAGCAGTTCTTC. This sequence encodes CASSSRTGRNEQFF.

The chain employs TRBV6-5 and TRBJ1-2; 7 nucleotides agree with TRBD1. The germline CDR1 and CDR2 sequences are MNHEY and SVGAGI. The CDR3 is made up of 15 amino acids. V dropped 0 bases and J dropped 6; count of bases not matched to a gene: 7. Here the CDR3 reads CASSYSLTGSHGYTF. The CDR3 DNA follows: TGTGCCAGCAGTTACTCGTTGACAGGGTCGCATGGCTACACCTTC.

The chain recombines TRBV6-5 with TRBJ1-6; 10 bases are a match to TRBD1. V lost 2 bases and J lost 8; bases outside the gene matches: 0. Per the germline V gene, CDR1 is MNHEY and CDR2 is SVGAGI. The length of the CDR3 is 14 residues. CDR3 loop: CASSYGTGDSPLHF. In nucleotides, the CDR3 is TGTGCCAGCAGTTACGGGACAGGGGATTCACCCCTCCACTTT.

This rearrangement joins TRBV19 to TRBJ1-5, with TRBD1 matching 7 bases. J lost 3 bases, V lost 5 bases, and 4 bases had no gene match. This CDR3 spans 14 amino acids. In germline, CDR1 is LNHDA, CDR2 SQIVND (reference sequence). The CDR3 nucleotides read TGTGCCAGTAGTTGGGGACAGTTCAATCAGCCCCAGCATTTT. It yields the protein CASSWGQFNQPQHF.

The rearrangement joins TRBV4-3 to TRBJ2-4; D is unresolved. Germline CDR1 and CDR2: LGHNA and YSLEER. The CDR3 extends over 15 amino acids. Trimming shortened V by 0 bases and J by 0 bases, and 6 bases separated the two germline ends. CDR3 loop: CASSQEGGAKNIQYF. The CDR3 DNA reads TGCGCCAGCAGCCAAGAAGGCGGAGCCAAAAACATTCAGTACTTC.

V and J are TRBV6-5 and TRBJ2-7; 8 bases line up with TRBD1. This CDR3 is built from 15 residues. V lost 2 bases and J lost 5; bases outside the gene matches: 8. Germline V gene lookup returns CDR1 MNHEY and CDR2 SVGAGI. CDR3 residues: CASSYKGQGRDEQYF. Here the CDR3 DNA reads TGTGCCAGCAGTTACAAAGGACAGGGTCGGGACGAGCAGTACTTC.

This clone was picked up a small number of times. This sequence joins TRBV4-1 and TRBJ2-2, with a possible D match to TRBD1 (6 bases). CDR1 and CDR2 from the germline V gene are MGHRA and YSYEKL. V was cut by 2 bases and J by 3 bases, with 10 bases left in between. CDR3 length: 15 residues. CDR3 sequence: CASSQPQGDTGELFF. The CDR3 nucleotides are TGCGCCAGCAGCCAACCACAGGGAGACACCGGGGAGCTGTTTTTT.

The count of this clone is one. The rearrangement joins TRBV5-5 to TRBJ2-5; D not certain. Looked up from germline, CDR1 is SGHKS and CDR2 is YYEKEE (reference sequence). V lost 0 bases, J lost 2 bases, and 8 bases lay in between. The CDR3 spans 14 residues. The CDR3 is CASSLAVLQETQYF. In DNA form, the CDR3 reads TGTGCCAGCAGCTTGGCGGTTCTGCAAGAGACCCAGTACTTC.

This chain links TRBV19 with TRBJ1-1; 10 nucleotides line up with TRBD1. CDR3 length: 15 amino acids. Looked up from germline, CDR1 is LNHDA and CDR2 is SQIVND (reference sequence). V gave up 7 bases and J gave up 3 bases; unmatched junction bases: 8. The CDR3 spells CASKGGQGGHTEAFF. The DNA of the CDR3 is TGTGCCAGTAAGGGCGGACAGGGGGGACACACTGAAGCTTTCTTT.

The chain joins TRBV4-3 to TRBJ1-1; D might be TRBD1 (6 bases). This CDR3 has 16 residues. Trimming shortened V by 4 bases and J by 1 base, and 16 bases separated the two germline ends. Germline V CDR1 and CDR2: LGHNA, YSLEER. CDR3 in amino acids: CASSRLTRGANTEAFF. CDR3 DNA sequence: TGCGCCAGCAGCCGCCTAACCCGGGGGGCGAACACTGAAGCTTTCTTT.

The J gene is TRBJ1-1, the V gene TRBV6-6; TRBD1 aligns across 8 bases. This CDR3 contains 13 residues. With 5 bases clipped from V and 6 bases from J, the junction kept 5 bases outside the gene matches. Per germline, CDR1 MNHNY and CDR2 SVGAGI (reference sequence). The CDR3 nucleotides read TGTGCCAGCAGTACGGACAGGGCCGCTGAAGCTTTCTTT. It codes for CASSTDRAAEAFF.

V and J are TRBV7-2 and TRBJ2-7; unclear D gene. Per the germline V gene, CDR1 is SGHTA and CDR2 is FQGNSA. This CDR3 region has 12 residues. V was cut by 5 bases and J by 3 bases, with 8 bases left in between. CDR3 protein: CASSPDFYEQYF. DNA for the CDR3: TGTGCCAGCAGCCCAGACTTCTACGAGCAGTACTTC.